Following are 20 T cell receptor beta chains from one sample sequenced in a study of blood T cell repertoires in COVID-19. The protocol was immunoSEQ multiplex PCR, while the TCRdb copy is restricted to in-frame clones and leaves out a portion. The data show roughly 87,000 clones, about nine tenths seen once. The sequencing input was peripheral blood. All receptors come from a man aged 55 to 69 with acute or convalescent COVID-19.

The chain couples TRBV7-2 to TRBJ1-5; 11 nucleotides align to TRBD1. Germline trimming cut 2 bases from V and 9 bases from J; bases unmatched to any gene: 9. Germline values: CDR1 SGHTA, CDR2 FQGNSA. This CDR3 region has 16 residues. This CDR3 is CASSLRGGQGVWPQHF. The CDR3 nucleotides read TGTGCCAGCAGCTTAAGGGGGGGACAGGGGGTTTGGCCCCAGCATTTT.

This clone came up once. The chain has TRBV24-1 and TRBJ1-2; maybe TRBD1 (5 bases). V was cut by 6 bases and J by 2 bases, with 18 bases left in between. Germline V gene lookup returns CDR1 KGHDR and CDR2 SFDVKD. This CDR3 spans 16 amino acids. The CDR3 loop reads CATSPGGVKLNYGYTF. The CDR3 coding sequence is TGTGCCACCAGTCCTGGGGGGGTTAAACTAAACTATGGCTACACCTTC.

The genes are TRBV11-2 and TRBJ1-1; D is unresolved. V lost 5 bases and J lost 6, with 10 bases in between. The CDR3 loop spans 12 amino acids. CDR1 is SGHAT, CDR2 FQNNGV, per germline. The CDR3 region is CASSPQVSEAFF. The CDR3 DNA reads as TGTGCCAGCAGCCCCCAGGTGTCTGAAGCTTTCTTT.

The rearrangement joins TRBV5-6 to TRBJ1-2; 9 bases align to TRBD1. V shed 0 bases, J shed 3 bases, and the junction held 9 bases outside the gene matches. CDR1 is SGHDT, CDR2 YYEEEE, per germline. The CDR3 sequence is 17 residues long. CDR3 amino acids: CASSLVGTGFWDYGYTF. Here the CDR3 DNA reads TGTGCCAGCAGCTTGGTAGGGACAGGGTTTTGGGACTATGGCTACACCTTC.

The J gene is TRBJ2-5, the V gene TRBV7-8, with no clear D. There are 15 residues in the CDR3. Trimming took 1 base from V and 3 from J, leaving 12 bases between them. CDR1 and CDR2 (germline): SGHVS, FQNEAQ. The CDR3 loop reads CASSLVIDREETQYF. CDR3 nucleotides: TGTGCCAGCAGCTTAGTGATAGATCGAGAAGAGACCCAGTACTTC.

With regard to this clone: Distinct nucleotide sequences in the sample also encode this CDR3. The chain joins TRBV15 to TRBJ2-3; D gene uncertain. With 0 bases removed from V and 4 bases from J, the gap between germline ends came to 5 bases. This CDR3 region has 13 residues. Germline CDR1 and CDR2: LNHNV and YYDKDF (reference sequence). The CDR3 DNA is TGTGCCACCAGCAGAGACCGGGCAGATACGCAGTATTTT. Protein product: CATSRDRADTQYF.

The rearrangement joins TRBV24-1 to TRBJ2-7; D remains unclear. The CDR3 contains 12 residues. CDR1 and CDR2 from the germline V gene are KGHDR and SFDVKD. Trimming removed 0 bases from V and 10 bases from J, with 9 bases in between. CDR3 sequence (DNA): TGTGCCACCAGTGATTTGCGGAGAAAACAGTACTTC. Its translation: CATSDLRRKQYF.

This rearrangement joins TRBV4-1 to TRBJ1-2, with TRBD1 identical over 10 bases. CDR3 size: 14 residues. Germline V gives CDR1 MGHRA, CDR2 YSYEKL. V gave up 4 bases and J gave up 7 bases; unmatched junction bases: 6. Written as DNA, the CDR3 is TGCGCCAGCAGCCCGACAGGGGGCATATTTGGCTACACCTTC. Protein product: CASSPTGGIFGYTF.

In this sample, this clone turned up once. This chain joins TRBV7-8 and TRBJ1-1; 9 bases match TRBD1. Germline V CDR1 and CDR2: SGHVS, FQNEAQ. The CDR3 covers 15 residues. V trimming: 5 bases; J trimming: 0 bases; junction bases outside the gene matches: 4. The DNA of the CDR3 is TGTGCCAGCAGCCTGGACAGGGGAATGAACACTGAAGCTTTCTTT. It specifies CASSLDRGMNTEAFF. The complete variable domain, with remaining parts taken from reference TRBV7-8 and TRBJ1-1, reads GAGVSQSPRYKVAKRGQDVALRCDPISGHVSLFWYQQALGQGPEFLTYFQNEAQLDKSGLPSDRFFAERPEGSVSTLKIQRTQQEDSAVYLCASSLDRGMNTEAFFGQGTRLTVV.

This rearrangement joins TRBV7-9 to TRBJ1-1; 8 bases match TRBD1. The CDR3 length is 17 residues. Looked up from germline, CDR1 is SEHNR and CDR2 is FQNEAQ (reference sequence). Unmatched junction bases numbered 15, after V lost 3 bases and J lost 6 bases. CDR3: CASSFLAGGFRGAEAFF. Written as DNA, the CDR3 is TGTGCCAGCAGCTTTCTTGCAGGGGGCTTTCGAGGGGCTGAAGCTTTCTTT. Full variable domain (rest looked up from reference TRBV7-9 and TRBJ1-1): DTGVSQNPRHKITKRGQNVTFRCDPISEHNRLYWYRQTLGQGPEFLTYFQNEAQLEKSRLLSDRFSAERPKGSFSTLEIQRTEQGDSAMYLCASSFLAGGFRGAEAFFGQGTRLTVV.

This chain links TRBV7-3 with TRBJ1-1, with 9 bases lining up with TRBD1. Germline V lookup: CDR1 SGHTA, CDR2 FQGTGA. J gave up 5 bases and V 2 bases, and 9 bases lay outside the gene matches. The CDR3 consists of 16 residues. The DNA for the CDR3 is TGTGCCAGCAGCTTACCGGGACAGGGCGGGTATACTGAAGCTTTCTTT. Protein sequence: CASSLPGQGGYTEAFF.

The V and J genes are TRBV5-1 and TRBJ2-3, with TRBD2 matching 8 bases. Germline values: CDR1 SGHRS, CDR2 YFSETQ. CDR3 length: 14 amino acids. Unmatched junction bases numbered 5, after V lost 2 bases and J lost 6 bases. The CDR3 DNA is TGCGCCAGCAGCTTACCGGGGGGGCTCGATACGCAGTATTTT. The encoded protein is CASSLPGGLDTQYF. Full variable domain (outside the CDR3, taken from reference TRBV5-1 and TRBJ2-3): KAGVTQTPRYLIKTRGQQVTLSCSPISGHRSVSWYQQTPGQGLQFLFEYFSETQRNKGNFPGRFSGRQFSNSRSEMNVSTLELGDSALYLCASSLPGGLDTQYFGPGTRLTVL.

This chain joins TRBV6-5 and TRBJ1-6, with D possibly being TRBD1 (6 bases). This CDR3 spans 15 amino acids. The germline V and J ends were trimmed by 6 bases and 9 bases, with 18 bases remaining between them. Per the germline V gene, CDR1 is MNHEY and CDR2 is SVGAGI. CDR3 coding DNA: TGTGCCAGCAGAACCACACAGGGCTCAGTTTCACCCCTCCACTTT. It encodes CASRTTQGSVSPLHF.

CDR3 in amino acids: CASSLDQGRAFF. The CDR3, as DNA: TGTGCCAGCAGCTTAGATCAGGGAAGAGCTTTCTTT. The chain links TRBV11-3 to TRBJ1-1; D possibly corresponds to TRBD1 (5 bases). This CDR3 spans 12 amino acids. Deletions cut 0 bases from V and 10 bases from J, with 9 bases between. CDR1 is SGHNT and CDR2 is YENEEA in the germline V gene. The complete variable domain, with remaining parts taken from reference TRBV11-3 and TRBJ1-1, reads EAGVVQSPRYKIIEKKQPVAFWCNPISGHNTLYWYLQNLGQGPELLIRYENEEAVDDSQLPKDRFSAERLKGVDSTLKIQPAELGDSAVYLCASSLDQGRAFFGQGTRLTVV.

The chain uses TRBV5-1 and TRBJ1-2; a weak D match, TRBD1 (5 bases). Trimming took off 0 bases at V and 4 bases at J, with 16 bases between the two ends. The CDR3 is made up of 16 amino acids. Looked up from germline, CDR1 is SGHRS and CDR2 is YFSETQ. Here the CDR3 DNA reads TGCGCCAGCAGCTTGGCGATCGGGCAGGGTGGCTATGGCTACACCTTC. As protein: CASSLAIGQGGYGYTF. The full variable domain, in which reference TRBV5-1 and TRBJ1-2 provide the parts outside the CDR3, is KAGVTQTPRYLIKTRGQQVTLSCSPISGHRSVSWYQQTPGQGLQFLFEYFSETQRNKGNFPGRFSGRQFSNSRSEMNVSTLELGDSALYLCASSLAIGQGGYGYTFGSGTRLTVV.

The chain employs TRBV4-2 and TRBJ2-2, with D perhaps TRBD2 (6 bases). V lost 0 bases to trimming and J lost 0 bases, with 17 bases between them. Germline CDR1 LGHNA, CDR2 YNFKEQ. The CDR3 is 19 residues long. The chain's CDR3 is CASSQEAGWTYANTGELFF. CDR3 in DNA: TGTGCCAGCAGCCAAGAAGCGGGCTGGACTTACGCGAACACCGGGGAGCTGTTTTTT.

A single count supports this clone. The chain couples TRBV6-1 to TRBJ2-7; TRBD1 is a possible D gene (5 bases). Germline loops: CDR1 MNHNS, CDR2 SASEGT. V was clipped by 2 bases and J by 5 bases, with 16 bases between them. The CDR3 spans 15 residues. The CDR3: CASSEKGREPHEQYF. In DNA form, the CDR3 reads TGTGCCAGCAGTGAAAAGGGCAGGGAACCCCACGAGCAGTACTTC.

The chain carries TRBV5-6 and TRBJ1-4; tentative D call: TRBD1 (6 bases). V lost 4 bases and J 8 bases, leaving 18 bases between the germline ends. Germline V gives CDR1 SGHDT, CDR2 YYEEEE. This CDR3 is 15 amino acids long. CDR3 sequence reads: CASSLRGAALEKLFF. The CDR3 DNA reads TGTGCCAGCAGCCTCAGGGGCGCGGCGCTCGAAAAACTGTTTTTT.

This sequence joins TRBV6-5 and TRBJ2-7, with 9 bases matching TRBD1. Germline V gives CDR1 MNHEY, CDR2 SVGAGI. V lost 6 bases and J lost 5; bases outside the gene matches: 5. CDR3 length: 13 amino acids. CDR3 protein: CASRIRTGDEQYF. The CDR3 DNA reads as TGTGCCAGCAGAATCCGGACAGGGGACGAGCAGTACTTC.

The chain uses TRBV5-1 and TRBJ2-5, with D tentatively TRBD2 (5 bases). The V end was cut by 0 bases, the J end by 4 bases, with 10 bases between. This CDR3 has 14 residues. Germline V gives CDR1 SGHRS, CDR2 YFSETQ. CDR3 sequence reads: CASSLGADPETQYF. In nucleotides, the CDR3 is TGCGCCAGCAGCTTGGGAGCGGACCCAGAGACCCAGTACTTC.